What follows are 10 T cell receptor beta chains derived from one specimen sequenced in a study of early T cells in non-severe SARS-CoV-2 infection. TCRdb re-called the 5' RACE reads with MiXCR, one entry per CDR3 protein. The data contain about 83,000 distinct CDR3 sequences, more than 9% of them seen just once; the ten biggest clones take up under 8%. The sequencing input was whole blood. Receptors originate from an adult who was a healthcare worker with PCR-confirmed SARS-CoV-2 infection or an uninfected control (not recorded which).

This clonotype was recorded many times. The chain uses TRBV25-1 and TRBJ2-3, with a tentative D call TRBD2 (5 bases). The germline CDR1 and CDR2 sequences are MGHDK and SYGVNS. The CDR3 extends over 15 amino acids. V lost 4 bases to trimming and J lost 2 bases, with 13 bases between them. The CDR3 sequence: CASSARGRTTDTQYF. Written as DNA, the CDR3 is TGTGCCAGCAGTGCCCGTGGGAGAACCACAGATACGCAGTATTTT.

This sequence joins TRBV15 and TRBJ1-2; no definite D call. The CDR3 runs 12 residues. V dropped 0 bases and J dropped 4 bases, with 3 bases sitting between them. CDR1 LNHNV and CDR2 YYDKDF come from the germline V gene (reference sequence). The CDR3 region has the DNA TGTGCCACCAGCAGAGACAGCTATGGCTACACCTTC. It translates to CATSRDSYGYTF.

The rearrangement uses TRBV6-5 and TRBJ2-5; no reliable D call. The ends were cut back, 0 bases at V and 2 bases at J, with 7 bases in the middle. The CDR3 covers 14 residues. Germline V gives CDR1 MNHEY, CDR2 SVGAGI. In DNA, the CDR3 is TGTGCCAGCAGTTACTCTGTATTTCAAGAGACCCAGTACTTC. Translation gives CASSYSVFQETQYF.

In its sample, this clonotype was seen a few times. The V call is TRBV7-2, the J call TRBJ2-1; D is unresolved. Trimming took off 5 bases at V and 0 bases at J, with 11 bases between the two ends. The germline CDR1 and CDR2 sequences are SGHTA and FQGNSA. This CDR3 contains 15 residues. The CDR3 protein is CASSEGGVSYNEQFF. CDR3 in DNA: TGTGCCAGCAGCGAAGGTGGAGTCTCCTACAATGAGCAGTTCTTC.

The chain has TRBV29-1 and TRBJ2-7; 7 positions match TRBD2. This CDR3 is 15 amino acids long. Germline CDR1 SQVTM, CDR2 ANQGSEA. J lost 1 base, V lost 3 bases, and 9 bases had no gene match. The CDR3 is CSVEASGQASYEQYF. CDR3 sequence (DNA): TGCAGCGTTGAGGCTAGCGGACAAGCGTCCTACGAGCAGTACTTC.

This chain connects TRBV20-1 to TRBJ2-6; 9 positions match TRBD1. The V gene's germline CDR1 is DFQATT and CDR2 SNEGSKA (reference sequence). This CDR3 is built from 17 residues. J was trimmed by 0 bases and V by 1 base; bases with no gene match: 4. For the CDR3, the DNA is TGCAGTGCTAGAGGCCGGGACAGGGACTCTGGGGCCAACGTCCTGACTTTC. Protein: CSARGRDRDSGANVLTF.

This clonotype was seen a handful of times. This chain links TRBV5-6 with TRBJ2-4; maybe TRBD1 (6 bases). Germline V gene lookup returns CDR1 SGHDT and CDR2 YYEEEE. This CDR3 is 15 amino acids long. Trimming cost V 5 bases and J 8 bases, with 20 bases left between them. The CDR3 DNA reads TGTGCCAGCAGATTAGCCGGCACAGGGTTAGACATTCAGTACTTC. This sequence encodes CASRLAGTGLDIQYF.

This chain joins TRBV4-2 and TRBJ1-3; tentatively, D is TRBD1 (6 bases). CDR1 is LGHNA and CDR2 is YNFKEQ in the germline V gene. V lost 0 bases and J lost 0, with 9 bases in between. The CDR3 sequence is 16 residues long. CDR3 sequence (DNA): TGTGCCAGCAGCCAAGACCGGGACACCTCTGGAAACACCATATATTTT. It encodes CASSQDRDTSGNTIYF.

This clonotype has a handful of counts. The chain joins TRBV6-2 or TRBV6-3 to TRBJ2-2, with 7 bases that match TRBD2. Losses at the gene ends were 6 bases for V and 5 bases for J; bases not matched to a gene: 9. From germline, CDR1 is MNHEY and CDR2 SVGEGT. The CDR3 extends over 15 amino acids. Written as DNA, the CDR3 is TGTGCCAGCAGGGCCAGACTAGCTGGTACCGGGGAGCTGTTTTTT. This codes for CASRARLAGTGELFF.

The rearrangement uses TRBV5-1 and TRBJ2-7; D is possibly TRBD1 or TRBD2 (5 bases each). CDR1 SGHRS and CDR2 YFSETQ come from the germline V gene. This CDR3 comprises 14 residues. V was pared by 5 bases and J by 7 bases, with 19 bases between. CDR3 sequence: CASRRGDSVLEQYF. As DNA, the CDR3 is TGCGCCAGCAGACGGGGCGACAGCGTATTGGAGCAGTACTTC.